This TCR beta chain originates from a study of blood T cell repertoires in COVID-19. Germline loops: CDR1 MNHEY, CDR2 SVGAGI. This CDR3 contains 14 residues. Germline trimming cut 8 bases from V and 6 bases from J; bases unmatched to any gene: 10. Original handling: How many nucleated cells were present was estimated from reference gene primer amplification. Produced via immunoSEQ multiplex PCR; TCRdb's table is partial and in-frame only. From that table come the V and J calls and clone size; the DNA was used to work out D and trimming. The data contain about 280,000 clones, roughly 90% of them singletons.

This sequence originates from a woman in her 30s with COVID-19, enrolled during active disease. The chain recombines TRBV6-5 with TRBJ2-3; 8 bases agree with TRBD2. Sequencing was done on a sample of peripheral blood. DNA for the CDR3: TGTGCCAGCCGGACTAGCAATAGTTGGGATACGCAGTATTTT. This codes for CASRTSNSWDTQYF.